The 15 T cell receptor beta chains given below trace back to one sample, sequenced in a study of shared clonotypes between healthy human individuals. Only in-frame clones appear in the TCRdb table, and some are missing; sequencing was by immunoSEQ multiplex PCR. The sample lists approximately 2.4 million clones; approximately 96% were seen once. Sequenced material: naive CD4+ T cells sorted from blood. Subset specified: CD45RA+ positively selected. The receptors originated from a young man in good health.

The genes are TRBV7-2 and TRBJ1-1; no clear D. From germline, CDR1 is SGHTA and CDR2 FQGNSA. Trimming stripped 5 bases from V and 1 base from J, with 14 bases between. The CDR3 is 15 residues long. The CDR3 coding sequence is TGTGCCAGCAGCCCCCTCTCGTTGGGGAACACTGAAGCTTTCTTT. It is translated as CASSPLSLGNTEAFF.

For this clone: In the same sample, other DNA sequences code for this CDR3. This chain uses TRBV2 with TRBJ2-2; no clear D. The CDR3 covers 12 residues. Trimming stripped 4 bases from V and 3 bases from J, with 3 bases between. CDR1 and CDR2 (germline): SNHLY, FYNNEI. The CDR3 loop is CASSGDTGELFF. The CDR3 DNA follows: TGTGCCAGCAGTGGAGACACCGGGGAGCTGTTTTTT.

The V gene is TRBV5-1, the J gene TRBJ1-3; D perhaps matches TRBD1 (6 bases). The CDR3 spans 14 residues. Germline CDR1 reads SGHRS; CDR2 reads YFSETQ. Trimming stripped 7 bases from V and 3 bases from J, with 14 bases between. CDR3 residues: CASATGALGNTIYF. The DNA of the CDR3 is TGCGCCAGCGCGACAGGTGCCCTTGGAAACACCATATATTTT.

The rearrangement joins TRBV28 to TRBJ2-5, with TRBD2 as a possible D gene (7 bases). Deletions cut 4 bases from V and 8 bases from J, with 17 bases between. The germline CDR1 and CDR2 sequences are MDHEN and SYDVKM. The CDR3 is 14 residues long. The CDR3 bases are TGTGCCAGCAGTTCGCTGGGGGGGGCCGGAACCCAGTACTTC. Its protein product is CASSSLGGAGTQYF.

The CDR3 here is CASSYSSSSSDEKLFF. For the CDR3, the DNA is TGTGCCAGCAGTTACTCCAGCTCATCAAGTGATGAAAAACTGTTTTTT. This chain uses TRBV6-5 with TRBJ1-4; D ambiguous. From germline, CDR1 is MNHEY and CDR2 SVGAGI. CDR3 length: 16 residues. The ends were cut back, 0 bases at V and 6 bases at J, with 14 bases in the middle.

Only one count was recorded for this clone. V and J are TRBV5-1 and TRBJ2-6; D perhaps matches TRBD2 (6 bases). CDR3 length: 15 residues. V was shortened by 6 bases and J by 0 bases, with 10 bases between the two germline ends. Germline V lookup: CDR1 SGHRS, CDR2 YFSETQ. The CDR3 loop reads CASMEGSSGANVLTF. In DNA, the CDR3 is TGCGCCAGCATGGAGGGAAGCTCTGGGGCCAACGTCCTGACTTTC.

In this sample, this clone turned up a few times. The chain has TRBV10-3 and TRBJ2-4; TRBD1 is a possible D gene (6 bases). The germline V gene has CDR1 ENHRY and CDR2 SYGVKD. Trimming stripped 2 bases from V and 8 bases from J, with 7 bases between. This CDR3 has 12 amino acids. CDR3 protein: CAISEKGDIQYF. CDR3 sequence (DNA): TGTGCCATCAGTGAGAAGGGGGACATTCAGTACTTC.

The chain links TRBV7-9 to TRBJ2-1, with TRBD1 matching over 9 bases. V lost 4 bases, J lost 16 bases, and 17 bases stayed unmatched. Germline-derived CDR1 and CDR2 are SEHNR and FQNEAQ (reference sequence). The CDR3 extends over 15 amino acids. The CDR3: CASSSTIQGTGIVFF. DNA for the CDR3: TGTGCCAGCAGCTCCACGATCCAAGGGACAGGGATTGTATTCTTC.

The chain links TRBV10-1 to TRBJ1-1; 7 bases are a match to TRBD1. J gave up 4 bases and V 2 bases, and 4 bases lay outside the gene matches. This CDR3 is 14 amino acids long. Looked up from germline, CDR1 is WNHNN and CDR2 is SYGVQD (reference sequence). Written as DNA, the CDR3 is TGCGCCAGCAGTGAGGGGCAGGGGGGCACTGAAGCTTTCTTT. This codes for CASSEGQGGTEAFF.

This clone has just one count. V is TRBV10-1 and J is TRBJ2-3; D ambiguous. The germline V gene has CDR1 WNHNN and CDR2 SYGVQD (reference sequence). The V and J ends lost 1 base and 0 bases respectively, with 8 bases between them. This CDR3 is built from 15 residues. CDR3 sequence (DNA): TGCGCCAGCAGTGAGTTTGGCCAGAGCACAGATACGCAGTATTTT. Protein sequence: CASSEFGQSTDTQYF.

This chain uses TRBV27 with TRBJ1-4, with TRBD1 identical over 8 bases. The V gene end was trimmed by 0 bases and the J gene end by 5 bases; junction bases not matched to a gene: 5. The germline CDR1 and CDR2 sequences are MNHEY and SMNVEV (reference sequence). CDR3 length equals 16 residues. In DNA, the CDR3 is TGTGCCAGCAGTTTATCGCACAGGGGGGAAAATGAAAAACTGTTTTTT. Amino acid sequence: CASSLSHRGENEKLFF.

The chain is built from TRBV19 and TRBJ1-1; D remains ambiguous. Looked up from germline, CDR1 is LNHDA and CDR2 is SQIVND (reference sequence). V was clipped by 2 bases and J by 7 bases, with 14 bases between them. The CDR3 consists of 14 residues. In DNA, the CDR3 is TGTGCCAGTAGTATAAACCCGCAGGACGGTGAAGCTTTCTTT. Protein sequence: CASSINPQDGEAFF.

V is TRBV4-1 and J is TRBJ1-4, with D maybe TRBD1 (6 bases). Germline V gene lookup returns CDR1 MGHRA and CDR2 YSYEKL. This CDR3 has 13 residues. V lost 4 bases and J 7 bases, leaving 10 bases between the germline ends. The CDR3 loop reads CASSLGASEKLFF. CDR3 DNA: TGCGCCAGCAGCCTGGGGGCGAGTGAAAAACTGTTTTTT.

The chain joins TRBV6-6 to TRBJ1-6; tentative D call: TRBD1 (5 bases). V was shortened by 0 bases and J by 6 bases, with 9 bases between the two germline ends. The CDR3 runs 15 residues. The germline gives CDR1 MNHNY, CDR2 SVGAGI (reference sequence). In nucleotides, the CDR3 is TGTGCCAGCAGTTACTCGGGACTATCTAATTCACCCCTCCACTTT. As protein: CASSYSGLSNSPLHF.

The V and J genes are TRBV30 and TRBJ2-1; a weak D match, TRBD1 (5 bases). Germline V gene data show CDR1 as GTSNPN and CDR2 as SVGIG (reference sequence). The CDR3 covers 11 residues. V was clipped by 3 bases and J by 9 bases, with 9 bases between them. Written as DNA, the CDR3 is TGTGCCTGGAGCTCTAGGGGTGAGCAGTTCTTC. This encodes CAWSSRGEQFF.